A selection of T cell receptor beta chains follows, all from one sample in a study of blood T cells in healthy people across ages. TCRdb passed the 5' RACE reads through MiXCR, listing each CDR3 protein once. Altogether roughly 730,000 distinct CDR3 sequences are present, roughly 50% being singletons, with the ten largest covering roughly 26%. What was sequenced was blood. The receptors were sampled from a middle-aged man in good health. Both conserved end residues are trimmed from each CDR3.

SAKWNPWGTDTQY | TRBJ2-3 | TRBV20-1 | 13
ASSLTWTDTQY | TRBJ2-3 | TRBV7-3 | 11
SASWDSYGYT | TRBJ1-2 | TRBV20-1 | 10
ASSQDPGPGTYEQY | TRBJ2-7 | TRBV14 | 14
ASSQDLLAGGGASYEQY | NA | TRBV4-2 | 17
ASSQITGIQETQY | TRBJ2-5 | TRBV3-1 | 13
ASSSMGSEQF | TRBJ2-1 | TRBV7-2 | 10
ASSLVPREAF | TRBJ1-1 | TRBV7-2 | 10
ASSSGREVDQPQH | TRBJ1-5 | TRBV12-3/TRBV12-4 | 13
SARNFVSGGANILS | TRBJ2-6 | TRBV20-1 | 14
SARDHTSGTVNEQF | TRBJ2-1 | TRBV20-1 | 14
ASSEAERDYEQY | TRBJ2-7 | TRBV2 | 12
ASSFRPSGDEQY | TRBJ2-5 | TRBV5-1 | 12
ASRSTSSAATQETQY | TRBJ2-5 | TRBV5-1 | 15
ASSLTAVSSYEQY | TRBJ2-7 | TRBV27 | 13
ASSRPGLAGGGGNNEQF | TRBJ2-1 | TRBV7-8 | 17
ASSPYRDGTDTQY | TRBJ2-3 | TRBV7-9 | 13
ASSLTLLGRRLGPQH | TRBJ1-5 | TRBV12-3/TRBV12-4 | 15
ASSFGDIYPQH | TRBJ1-5 | TRBV27 | 11
ASSQEIRNEQF | TRBJ2-1 | TRBV3-1 | 11
ASSQETREGTMDTQY | TRBJ2-3 | TRBV4-3 | 15
ASSLIEADTQY | TRBJ2-3 | TRBV7-2 | 11
SVLPPPGHPDQPQH | TRBJ1-5 | TRBV29-1 | 14
SARSGGNTEAF | TRBJ1-1 | TRBV29-1 | 11
ASSQDYGNNEQF | TRBJ2-1 | TRBV4-3 | 12
ASSTKGQGDRPQH | TRBJ1-5 | TRBV28 | 13
ASTLRRQGGAYEQY | NA | TRBV27 | 14
SAATGYNEQF | TRBJ2-1 | TRBV29-1 | 10
ATSRTDRGRYGYT | TRBJ1-2 | TRBV15 | 13
AGSFALTANGYT | TRBJ1-2 | TRBV27 | 12
ASSVQQQETQY | TRBJ2-5 | TRBV5-6 | 11